This entry features one TCR beta chain sequence. This entry comes from a study of blood T cell repertoires in COVID-19. Turning to the study itself: Sites across the United States, Italy and Spain contributed samples from acute and convalescent COVID-19. In each case, the material was cDNA or gDNA derived from T cells, B-cell-depleted T cells, or PBMCs.

Profiled with immunoSEQ multiplex PCR; TCRdb holds only in-frame clones, not every one. The sample includes approximately 200,000 clones, approximately 80% of them seen just once. The sequenced sample was peripheral blood. The clonotype comes from a woman aged 50 to 60 with acute or convalescent COVID-19.

CDR3 DNA: TGCGCCAGCAGCTTTAAGGGGGTCGGACTGACGAACACTGAAGCTTTCTTT. Its protein product is CASSFKGVGLTNTEAFF. J is TRBJ1-1 and V is TRBV5-1; a weak D match, TRBD1 (6 bases). The V end was cut by 2 bases, the J end by 1 base, with 18 bases between. Per the germline V gene, CDR1 is SGHRS and CDR2 is YFSETQ. The CDR3 runs to 17 residues.